A single sample is the source of the 32 T cell receptor beta chains below, sequenced in a study of blood T cell repertoires in COVID-19. Assay used: immunoSEQ multiplex PCR; TCRdb lists only in-frame clones, some missing. This sample has under 200,000 clones, with 70% to 90% found just once. Source material: peripheral blood. All receptors derive from a man between 40 and 49 years old with active or convalescent COVID-19.

The rearrangement joins TRBV5-4 to TRBJ2-2, with D tentatively TRBD1 (6 bases). Germline lookup yields CDR1 SGHNT and CDR2 YYREEE (reference sequence). This CDR3 is built from 16 residues. Trimming left V 0 bases short and J 4 bases short, with 13 bases between. The CDR3 loop is CASSLGGRGGTGELFF. The CDR3, as DNA: TGTGCCAGCAGCTTGGGGGGCAGGGGTGGCACCGGGGAGCTGTTTTTT.

The CDR3 nucleotides are TGCGCCAGCAGCCAAGTGGAACAGTTCGGCTACACCTTC. As protein: CASSQVEQFGYTF. The chain combines TRBV4-3 with TRBJ1-2; D is uncertain. The CDR3 spans 13 residues. The germline CDR1 and CDR2 sequences are LGHNA and YSLEER. Between the trimmed V and J ends, which lost 1 base and 8 bases, there was a span of 11 bases.

The chain uses TRBV25-1 and TRBJ2-1; weak D call: TRBD2 (5 bases). The germline V gene has CDR1 MGHDK and CDR2 SYGVNS. The length of the CDR3 is 15 residues. Trimming left V 2 bases short and J 4 bases short, with 12 bases between. The CDR3 sequence: CASSEGRERYNEQFF. CDR3 in DNA: TGTGCCAGCAGTGAAGGAAGGGAGAGGTACAATGAGCAGTTCTTC.

In its sample, this clone was seen a few times. This chain uses TRBV9 with TRBJ1-3, with TRBD1 matching over 9 bases. V shed 4 bases, J shed 0 bases, and the junction held 5 bases outside the gene matches. CDR1 SGDLS and CDR2 YYNGEE come from the germline V gene. The CDR3 loop spans 16 amino acids. This chain's CDR3 is CASSPRTGDSGNTIYF. The CDR3 DNA sequence: TGTGCCAGCAGCCCCCGGACAGGGGACTCTGGAAACACCATATATTTT.

The chain links TRBV7-9 to TRBJ2-3, with D possibly matching TRBD2 (5 bases). CDR1 and CDR2 from the germline V gene are SEHNR and FQNEAQ (reference sequence). V was trimmed by 8 bases and J by 0 bases, leaving 15 bases between them. The CDR3 sequence is 15 residues long. DNA for the CDR3: TGTGCCAGCGCTAGGTTTGGCGGGAGCACAGATACGCAGTATTTT. Protein: CASARFGGSTDTQYF. Looking up the rest from reference TRBV7-9 and TRBJ2-3 gives the full variable domain: DTGVSQNPRHKITKRGQNVTFRCDPISEHNRLYWYRQTLGQGPEFLTYFQNEAQLEKSRLLSDRFSAERPKGSFSTLEIQRTEQGDSAMYLCASARFGGSTDTQYFGPGTRLTVL.

Remarks on this clone: Other DNA sequences in this specimen translate into the identical CDR3. The V gene is TRBV2, the J gene TRBJ1-5; a possible D gene is TRBD1 (5 bases). This CDR3 spans 14 amino acids. The V gene's germline CDR1 is SNHLY and CDR2 FYNNEI. The V gene lost 8 bases and the J gene lost 2 bases, with 13 bases spanning the gap. CDR3 loop: CASGGGGGNQPQHF. The CDR3 nucleotides are TGTGCCAGCGGGGGAGGCGGAGGCAATCAGCCCCAGCATTTT.

The chain combines TRBV3-1 (or the pseudogene TRBV3-2) with TRBJ1-2; the D gene is possibly TRBD1 (6 bases). V gave up 5 bases and J gave up 6 bases, with 22 bases separating them. This CDR3 has 16 amino acids. The germline V gene has CDR1 LGHDT and CDR2 YNNKEL (reference sequence). In DNA, the CDR3 is TGTGCCAGCAGCAAAACTCTGACAGGACAGAACCATGGCTACACCTTC. Amino acids: CASSKTLTGQNHGYTF.

The chain has TRBV28 and TRBJ2-5; 8 bases match TRBD2. The CDR3 length is 14 residues. CDR1 MDHEN and CDR2 SYDVKM come from the germline V gene. V lost 8 bases to trimming and J lost 5 bases; unmatched junction nucleotides: 10. The CDR3 DNA reads TGTGCCAGCTCCCGGGGGGGGAGTAGGGAGACCCAGTACTTC. This sequence encodes CASSRGGSRETQYF.

The chain is built from TRBV10-3 and TRBJ1-6; D is perhaps TRBD1 (6 bases). V lost 9 bases and J lost 7, with 13 bases in between. In germline, CDR1 is ENHRY, CDR2 SYGVKD. The CDR3 has 13 amino acids. The CDR3 loop is CAIRQAQNSPLHF. The CDR3 DNA reads as TGTGCCATTCGACAGGCCCAAAATTCACCCCTCCACTTT.

This CDR3 reads CASSISSGTGIYEQYF. The CDR3 bases are TGTGCCAGCAGCATATCATCCGGGACAGGGATATACGAGCAGTACTTC. V is TRBV13 and J is TRBJ2-7, with 9 bases aligning to TRBD1. CDR3 length equals 16 residues. V lost 5 bases to trimming and J lost 4 bases; unmatched junction nucleotides: 12. Germline assignment: CDR1 PRHDT and CDR2 FYEKMQ (reference sequence).

CDR3 sequence (DNA): TGCGCCAGCAGCCAAGATCAGGGGTTAGGAAACACCATATATTTT. This translates into CASSQDQGLGNTIYF. The chain links TRBV4-1 to TRBJ1-3; D perhaps matches TRBD1 (6 bases). The CDR3 loop spans 15 amino acids. Germline CDR1 MGHRA, CDR2 YSYEKL. Trimming pared 0 bases from V and 4 bases from J, leaving 10 bases between.

The chain recombines TRBV24-1 with TRBJ1-3; D unresolved. This CDR3 contains 16 residues. V lost 7 bases and J lost 0, with 15 bases in between. Germline CDR1 is KGHDR and CDR2 is SFDVKD. CDR3 region: CATRTKESFSGNTIYF. The CDR3 DNA sequence: TGTGCCACCAGGACAAAAGAGTCCTTCTCTGGAAACACCATATATTTT.

This clone has a handful of counts. The chain uses TRBV11-2 and TRBJ2-1, with TRBD2 matching 8 bases. The junction had 6 bases not matched to a gene; V was cut back by 5 bases and J by 0 bases. The CDR3 consists of 16 residues. Germline V gives CDR1 SGHAT, CDR2 FQNNGV. The DNA of the CDR3 is TGTGCCAGCAGCCCGGGAGGGGTTAGCTCCTACAATGAGCAGTTCTTC. Translation gives CASSPGGVSSYNEQFF.

The genes are TRBV5-4 and TRBJ2-2, with D possibly being TRBD1 (5 bases). Trimming took off 6 bases at V and 1 base at J, with 10 bases between the two ends. The CDR3 runs 14 residues. Germline V gives CDR1 SGHNT, CDR2 YYREEE (reference sequence). The CDR3 sequence: CASTPGQNTGELFF. DNA for the CDR3: TGTGCCAGCACCCCAGGACAGAACACCGGGGAGCTGTTTTTT.

The V call is TRBV19, the J call TRBJ1-4; TRBD1 aligns across 10 bases. The CDR3 totals 14 residues. Per the germline V gene, CDR1 is LNHDA and CDR2 is SQIVND (reference sequence). The J segment lost 7 bases and the V segment lost 7 bases, leaving 6 bases of the junction unmatched. CDR3: CASTRDRGVEKLFF. The CDR3 region has the DNA TGTGCCAGTACCAGGGACAGGGGAGTTGAAAAACTGTTTTTT.

The chain is built from TRBV5-5 and TRBJ2-1; TRBD2 matches at 9 bases. This CDR3 spans 16 amino acids. The junction had 8 bases not matched to a gene; V was cut back by 0 bases and J by 7 bases. Per the germline V gene, CDR1 is SGHKS and CDR2 is YYEKEE (reference sequence). The CDR3: CASSLVLAGPLNEQFF. CDR3 in DNA: TGTGCCAGCAGCTTGGTACTAGCGGGCCCGTTAAATGAGCAGTTCTTC.

With respect to this clone: The same CDR3 also results from other DNA sequences found in this sample. The chain recombines TRBV9 with TRBJ1-3; no definite D call. Germline-derived CDR1 and CDR2 are SGDLS and YYNGEE. The CDR3 is made up of 15 amino acids. V was shortened by 0 bases and J by 0 bases, with 7 bases between the two germline ends. For the CDR3, the DNA is TGTGCCAGCAGCGTAGGCGGAAGCTCTGGAAACACCATATATTTT. Residues: CASSVGGSSGNTIYF.

This clone was counted between two and nine times. The chain carries TRBV6-4 and TRBJ2-1; 9 positions match TRBD2. The CDR3 totals 17 residues. V was clipped by 5 bases and J by 7 bases; unmatched bases: 15. From germline, CDR1 is MRHNA and CDR2 SNTAGT. The DNA of the CDR3 is TGTGCCAGCAGTCCCACTCTGAGTAGCGGGAGAGGGAATGAGCAGTTCTTC. It encodes CASSPTLSSGRGNEQFF.

This rearrangement joins TRBV27 to TRBJ2-2, with 9 bases lining up with TRBD1. V lost 5 bases and J lost 7; bases outside the gene matches: 11. From germline, CDR1 is MNHEY and CDR2 SMNVEV (reference sequence). The CDR3 runs to 16 residues. For the CDR3, the DNA is TGTGCCAGCAGTATCCTGGGGGGACAGGGTTACGGGGAGCTGTTTTTT. It is translated as CASSILGGQGYGELFF.

This clone was seen only a few times. CDR3 in amino acids: CASSLGLVGNEQYF. The DNA for the CDR3 is TGTGCCAGCTCACTGGGACTAGTTGGGAACGAGCAGTACTTC. V is TRBV18 and J is TRBJ2-7; 8 bases line up with TRBD2. Germline-derived CDR1 and CDR2 are KGHSH and LQKENI. V lost 4 bases and J lost 5; bases outside the gene matches: 7. The CDR3 runs to 14 residues.

This rearrangement joins TRBV7-2 to TRBJ2-7, with 10 bases identical to TRBD2. J was trimmed by 2 bases and V by 4 bases; bases with no gene match: 5. This CDR3 comprises 15 residues. Germline V gives CDR1 SGHTA, CDR2 FQGNSA. The CDR3 sequence is CASSWKREGTYEQYF. CDR3 in DNA: TGTGCCAGCAGCTGGAAGCGGGAGGGGACCTACGAGCAGTACTTC.

This clone was recorded a few times. The chain has TRBV7-9 and TRBJ2-7; D might be TRBD1 (5 bases). CDR1 and CDR2 from the germline V gene are SEHNR and FQNEAQ (reference sequence). The CDR3 totals 15 residues. Trimming removed 1 base from V and 5 bases from J, with 15 bases in between. DNA for the CDR3: TGTGCCAGCAGCTTAGGGTCTGACAGAAAACACGAGCAGTACTTC. Translated, it gives CASSLGSDRKHEQYF.

CDR3 DNA: TGTGCCAGCAGCCAACAGTTGTCTATAAAGTCCCAGGGTGGCTACACCTTC. Protein product: CASSQQLSIKSQGGYTF. The V gene is TRBV4-2, the J gene TRBJ1-2; tentative D call: TRBD1 (5 bases). Trimming removed 2 bases from V and 7 bases from J, with 23 bases in between. The CDR3 is 17 amino acids. Per the germline V gene, CDR1 is LGHNA and CDR2 is YNFKEQ.

The gene calls are TRBV5-1 and TRBJ2-3; 9 bases align to TRBD2. CDR1 is SGHRS, CDR2 YFSETQ, per germline. CDR3 length equals 16 residues. The trim removed 0 bases at V and 1 base at J, leaving 3 bases unmatched. CDR3: CASSLDASGGTDTQYF. The DNA of the CDR3 is TGCGCCAGCAGCTTGGATGCTAGCGGGGGCACAGATACGCAGTATTTT.

This clone has only a few counts. The chain recombines TRBV28 with TRBJ1-5; 7 bases map to TRBD1. Losses at the gene ends were 2 bases for V and 4 bases for J; bases not matched to a gene: 17. The germline V gene has CDR1 MDHEN and CDR2 SYDVKM. This CDR3 comprises 19 residues. This CDR3 reads CASSLVEGGDRALNQPQHF. The CDR3 DNA is TGTGCCAGCAGTTTAGTTGAGGGGGGCGACAGGGCCCTAAATCAGCCCCAGCATTTT.

The gene calls are TRBV28 and TRBJ1-2, with D uncertain. This CDR3 spans 13 amino acids. Germline assignment: CDR1 MDHEN and CDR2 SYDVKM. V lost 6 bases to trimming and J lost 3 bases, with 11 bases between them. For the CDR3, the DNA is TGTGCCAGCAGACCCGTCGGGGACTATGGCTACACCTTC. Translation: CASRPVGDYGYTF.

The J gene is TRBJ1-5, the V gene TRBV20-1; possibly TRBD1 for D (6 bases). The CDR3 is 15 amino acids. Germline CDR1 reads DFQATT; CDR2 reads SNEGSKA (reference sequence). Between the trimmed V and J ends, which lost 3 bases and 0 bases, there was a span of 12 bases. CDR3 nucleotide sequence: TGCAGTGCTAGTGGGGGGGGCCTTAGCAATCAGCCCCAGCATTTT. This gives the protein CSASGGGLSNQPQHF.

The chain uses TRBV3-1 (or the pseudogene TRBV3-2) and TRBJ1-2; D is undetermined. From germline, CDR1 is LGHDT and CDR2 YNNKEL (reference sequence). The V gene lost 3 bases and the J gene lost 7 bases, with 9 bases spanning the gap. The CDR3 is 12 residues long. CDR3 sequence reads: CASSHRAGGYTF. For the CDR3, the DNA is TGTGCCAGCAGCCACCGAGCGGGTGGCTACACCTTC.

DNA of the CDR3: TGCGCCAGCAGACCGAGACAGGGGCCAATACGAACCGGGGAGCTGTTTTTT. Encoded protein: CASRPRQGPIRTGELFF. The chain recombines TRBV5-1 with TRBJ2-2, with 8 bases aligning to TRBD1. Germline CDR1 and CDR2: SGHRS and YFSETQ. V lost 5 bases to trimming and J lost 5 bases; unmatched junction nucleotides: 14. The CDR3 has 17 amino acids.

The chain joins TRBV3-1 (or the pseudogene TRBV3-2) to TRBJ2-1; TRBD2 agrees at 13 bases. This CDR3 has 20 residues. Trimming cost V 2 bases and J 5 bases; bases outside gene matches: 15. In germline, CDR1 is LGHDT, CDR2 YNNKEL (reference sequence). The CDR3 sequence: CASSQLSHFTSGRGNNEQFF. The CDR3 bases are TGTGCCAGCAGCCAACTATCCCATTTCACTAGCGGGAGGGGGAACAATGAGCAGTTCTTC.

The chain employs TRBV6-5 and TRBJ2-3; no reliable D call. Deletions cut 5 bases from V and 3 bases from J, with 6 bases between. The length of the CDR3 is 12 residues. Germline assignment: CDR1 MNHEY and CDR2 SVGAGI. This CDR3 is CASSPGTDTQYF. As DNA, the CDR3 is TGTGCCAGCAGTCCCGGGACAGATACGCAGTATTTT.

The chain recombines TRBV2 with TRBJ1-6; D might be TRBD1 (5 bases). Between the trimmed V and J ends, which lost 6 bases and 14 bases, there was a span of 14 bases. The CDR3 has 12 residues. Germline-derived CDR1 and CDR2 are SNHLY and FYNNEI. CDR3 in amino acids: CASRQGTGSLHF. The CDR3 coding sequence is TGTGCCAGCAGACAAGGGACTGGTTCCCTCCACTTT.